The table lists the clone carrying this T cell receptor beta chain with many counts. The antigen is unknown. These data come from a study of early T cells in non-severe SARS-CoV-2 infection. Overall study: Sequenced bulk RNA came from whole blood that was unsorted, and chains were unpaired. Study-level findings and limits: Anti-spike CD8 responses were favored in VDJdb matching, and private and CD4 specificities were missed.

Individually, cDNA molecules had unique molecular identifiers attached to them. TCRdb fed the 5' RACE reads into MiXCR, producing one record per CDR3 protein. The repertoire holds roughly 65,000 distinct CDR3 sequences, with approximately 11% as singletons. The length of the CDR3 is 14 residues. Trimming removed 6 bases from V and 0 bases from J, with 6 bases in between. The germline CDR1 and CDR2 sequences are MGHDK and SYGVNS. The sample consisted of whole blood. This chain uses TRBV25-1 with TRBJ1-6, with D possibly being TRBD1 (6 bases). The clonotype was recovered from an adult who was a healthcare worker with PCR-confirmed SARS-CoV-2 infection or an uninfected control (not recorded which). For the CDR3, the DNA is TGTGCCAGCAGGGACAGCTCCTATAATTCACCCCTCCACTTT. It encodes CASRDSSYNSPLHF. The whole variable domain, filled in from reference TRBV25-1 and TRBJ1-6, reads EADIYQTPRYLVIGTGKKITLECSQTMGHDKMYWYQQDPGMELHLIHYSYGVNSTEKGDLSSESTVSRIRTEHFPLTLESARPSHTSQYLCASRDSSYNSPLHFGNGTRLTVT.